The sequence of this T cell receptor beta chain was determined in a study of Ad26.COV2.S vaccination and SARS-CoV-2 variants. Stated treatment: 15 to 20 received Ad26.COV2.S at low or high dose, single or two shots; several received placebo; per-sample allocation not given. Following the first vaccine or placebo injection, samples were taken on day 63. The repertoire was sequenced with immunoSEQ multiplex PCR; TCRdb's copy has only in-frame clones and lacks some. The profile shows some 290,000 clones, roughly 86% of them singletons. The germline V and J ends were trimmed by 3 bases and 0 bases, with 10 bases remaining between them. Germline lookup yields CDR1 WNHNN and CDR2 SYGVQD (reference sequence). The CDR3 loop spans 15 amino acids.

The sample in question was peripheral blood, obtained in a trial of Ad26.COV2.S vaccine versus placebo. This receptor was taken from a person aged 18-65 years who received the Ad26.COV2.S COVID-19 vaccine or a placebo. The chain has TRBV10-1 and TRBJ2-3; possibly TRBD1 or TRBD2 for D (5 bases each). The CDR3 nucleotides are TGCGCCAGCAGTGAATCGGGGCTAAGCACAGATACGCAGTATTTT. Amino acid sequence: CASSESGLSTDTQYF.